The following is a T cell receptor beta chain sequence with its context. Its antigen is unknown. The sample originates from a study of cytomegalovirus exposure and HLA in healthy donors. Libraries were prepared by immunoSEQ multiplex PCR; TCRdb keeps only in-frame clonotypes and omits some of them. The sample consists of about 120,000 clones, around 89% of them appearing once. This CDR3 spans 12 amino acids. V gave up 4 bases and J gave up 1 base, with 8 bases separating them. The V gene's germline CDR1 is SQVTM and CDR2 ANQGSEA. The study's findings and limits: TCR sequences were mostly rare, though some public TCRs occurred in many donors.

The V and J genes are TRBV29-1 and TRBJ2-7; tentative D call: TRBD1 (6 bases). Sequencing input: PBMCs. This receptor was identified in a woman aged 18 to 35 in good health and CMV-seropositive. The CDR3 loop reads CSVGQESYEQYF. In DNA form, the CDR3 reads TGCAGCGTTGGACAGGAATCCTACGAGCAGTACTTC.